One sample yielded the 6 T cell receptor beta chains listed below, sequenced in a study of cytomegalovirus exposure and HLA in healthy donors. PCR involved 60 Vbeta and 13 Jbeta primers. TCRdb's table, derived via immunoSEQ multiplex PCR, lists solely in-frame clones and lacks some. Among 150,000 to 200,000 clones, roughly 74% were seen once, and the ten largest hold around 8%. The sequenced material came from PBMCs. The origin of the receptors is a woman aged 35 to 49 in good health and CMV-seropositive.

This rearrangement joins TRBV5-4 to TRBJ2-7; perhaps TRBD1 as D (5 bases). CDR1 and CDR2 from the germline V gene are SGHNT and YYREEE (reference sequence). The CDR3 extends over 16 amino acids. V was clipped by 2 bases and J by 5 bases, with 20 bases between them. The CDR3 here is CASSFGFQGTLDEQYF. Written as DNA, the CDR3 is TGTGCCAGCAGCTTTGGGTTTCAGGGAACCCTCGACGAGCAGTACTTC.

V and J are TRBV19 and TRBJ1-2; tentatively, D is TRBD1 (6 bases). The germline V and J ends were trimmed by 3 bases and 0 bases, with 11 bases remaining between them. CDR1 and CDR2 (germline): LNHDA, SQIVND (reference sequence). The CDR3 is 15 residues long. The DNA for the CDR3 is TGTGCCAGTAGTATCAGGGACACCGCTAACTATGGCTACACCTTC. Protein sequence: CASSIRDTANYGYTF.

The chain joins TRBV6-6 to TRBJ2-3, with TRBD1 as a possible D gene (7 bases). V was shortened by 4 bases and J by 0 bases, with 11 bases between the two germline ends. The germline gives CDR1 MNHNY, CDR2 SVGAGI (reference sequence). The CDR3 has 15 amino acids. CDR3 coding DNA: TGTGCCAGCAGTTTGACAGGGACTAGCACAGATACGCAGTATTTT. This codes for CASSLTGTSTDTQYF.

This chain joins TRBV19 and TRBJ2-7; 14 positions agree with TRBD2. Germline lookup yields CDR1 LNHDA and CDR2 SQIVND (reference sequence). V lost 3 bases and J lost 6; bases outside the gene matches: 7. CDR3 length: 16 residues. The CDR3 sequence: CASSIVGTSGSSEQYF. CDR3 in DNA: TGTGCCAGTAGTATTGTTGGGACTAGCGGGAGTAGCGAGCAGTACTTC.

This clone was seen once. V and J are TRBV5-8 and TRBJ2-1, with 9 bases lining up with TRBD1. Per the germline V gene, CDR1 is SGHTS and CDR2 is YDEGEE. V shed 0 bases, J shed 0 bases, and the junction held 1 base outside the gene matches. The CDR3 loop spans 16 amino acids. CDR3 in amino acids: CASSLGTGVSYNEQFF. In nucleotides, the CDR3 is TGTGCCAGCAGCTTGGGGACAGGGGTCTCCTACAATGAGCAGTTCTTC.

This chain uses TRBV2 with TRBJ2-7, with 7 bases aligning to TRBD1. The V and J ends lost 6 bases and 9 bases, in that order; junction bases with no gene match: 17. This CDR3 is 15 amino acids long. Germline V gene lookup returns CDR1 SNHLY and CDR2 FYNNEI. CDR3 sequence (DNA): TGTGCCAGCAGCTACCAAGGGGGCCGAGGGATGTGGCAGTACTTC. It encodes CASSYQGGRGMWQYF.